The 26 T cell receptor beta chains listed next were all sequenced from one sample in a study of cytomegalovirus exposure and HLA in healthy donors. It was with 60 Vbeta and 13 Jbeta primers that the PCR ran. TCRdb's table, derived via immunoSEQ multiplex PCR, lists solely in-frame clones and lacks some. This table has some 190,000 clones, around 87% appearing once. Sequenced: PBMCs. The receptors originated from a man aged 25-45 years in good health and CMV-seronegative.

The chain carries TRBV9 and TRBJ2-2, with unresolved D. V lost 1 base and J lost 2, with 9 bases in between. The CDR3 has 15 residues. The V gene's germline CDR1 is SGDLS and CDR2 YYNGEE. As DNA, the CDR3 is TGTGCCAGCAGCGTACAGGCTTCTAACACCGGGGAGCTGTTTTTT. This sequence encodes CASSVQASNTGELFF.

The chain links TRBV4-1 to TRBJ2-7; possibly TRBD1 for D (9 bases). V dropped 2 bases and J dropped 3 bases, with 17 bases sitting between them. Germline lookup yields CDR1 MGHRA and CDR2 YSYEKL. The CDR3 extends over 16 amino acids. The CDR3 region is CASSQLAGQGFYEQYF. CDR3 DNA sequence: TGCGCCAGCAGCCAATTAGCGGGACAGGGCTTCTACGAGCAGTACTTC.

This clone showed up just once. The chain employs TRBV14 and TRBJ2-3; TRBD1 is a possible D gene (6 bases). Germline CDR1 SGHDN, CDR2 FVKESK. The V and J ends lost 8 bases and 8 bases respectively, with 29 bases between them. The CDR3 is 17 residues long. The CDR3 nucleotides are TGTGCCAGCGGTACTACGGCGACCCTCCGGACAGTTGGTACGCAGTATTTT. Protein sequence: CASGTTATLRTVGTQYF. Full variable domain (outside the CDR3, taken from reference TRBV14 and TRBJ2-3): EAGVTQFPSHSVIEKGQTVTLRCDPISGHDNLYWYRRVMGKEIKFLLHFVKESKQDESGMPNNRFLAERTGGTYSTLKVQPAELEDSGVYFCASGTTATLRTVGTQYFGPGTRLTVL.

Notes on this clone: An end of the junction differs from the germline gene, which may be a read error. J is TRBJ2-4 and V is TRBV7-8; 8 nucleotides line up with TRBD1. This CDR3 is built from 16 residues. The V gene's germline CDR1 is SGHVS and CDR2 FQNEAQ. CDR3 nucleotides: TGTGCCAGCAGCCCGAGACAGGGGTTAGCCAAAAACAGTCAGTACTTC. This gives the protein CASSPRQGLAKNSQYF.

The gene calls are TRBV6-4 and TRBJ1-2; 9 nucleotides match TRBD1. V was clipped by 4 bases and J by 2 bases; unmatched bases: 2. The CDR3 extends over 14 amino acids. In germline, CDR1 is MRHNA, CDR2 SNTAGT. CDR3 sequence (DNA): TGTGCCAGCAGTGGCGGACAGGGGAACTATGGCTACACCTTC. Translating gives CASSGGQGNYGYTF.

Here the CDR3 reads CASSQSRREATREQYF. CDR3 coding DNA: TGTGCCAGCAGCCAGTCGCGACGGGAGGCCACCCGCGAGCAGTACTTC. The V gene is TRBV14, the J gene TRBJ2-7, with 7 nucleotides matching TRBD2. Germline lookup yields CDR1 SGHDN and CDR2 FVKESK. V lost 3 bases and J lost 6; bases outside the gene matches: 14. The CDR3 totals 16 residues.

This sequence joins TRBV10-3 and TRBJ1-3, with TRBD1 identical over 7 bases. J gave up 2 bases and V 3 bases, and 1 base lay outside the gene matches. Germline loops: CDR1 ENHRY, CDR2 SYGVKD. The CDR3 runs 14 residues. The CDR3, as DNA: TGTGCCATCAGTGACGACAGGGCTGGAAACACCATATATTTT. It is translated as CAISDDRAGNTIYF.

The chain links TRBV28 to TRBJ2-1; no clear D. With 7 bases removed from V and 0 bases from J, the gap between germline ends came to 16 bases. CDR1 and CDR2 (germline): MDHEN, SYDVKM. CDR3 length equals 16 residues. This chain's CDR3 is CASMAFQRVSYNEQFF. The DNA of the CDR3 is TGTGCCAGCATGGCCTTTCAACGGGTCTCCTACAATGAGCAGTTCTTC.

The J gene is TRBJ2-2, the V gene TRBV11-3; TRBD1 matches at 8 bases. V shed 5 bases, J shed 2 bases, and the junction held 7 bases outside the gene matches. The CDR3 has 16 residues. Per the germline V gene, CDR1 is SGHNT and CDR2 is YENEEA. The CDR3 loop is CASSTQGALNTGELFF. The CDR3 region has the DNA TGTGCCAGCAGCACCCAGGGGGCTCTAAACACCGGGGAGCTGTTTTTT.

The gene calls are TRBV28 and TRBJ2-7; no firm D call. This CDR3 region has 12 residues. CDR1 is MDHEN and CDR2 is SYDVKM in the germline V gene. Deletions cut 8 bases from V and 4 bases from J, with 12 bases between. The CDR3 sequence: CASENRVYEQYF. In nucleotides, the CDR3 is TGTGCCAGCGAAAACCGGGTGTACGAGCAGTACTTC.

The rearrangement joins TRBV7-2 to TRBJ1-3; 8 positions agree with TRBD1. This CDR3 contains 15 residues. V trimming: 6 bases; J trimming: 0 bases; junction bases outside the gene matches: 4. CDR1 and CDR2 from the germline V gene are SGHTA and FQGNSA. CDR3 bases: TGTGCCAGCAGACGGACAGGGAACTCTGGAAACACCATATATTTT. This encodes CASRRTGNSGNTIYF. The full variable domain, rest sourced from reference TRBV7-2 and TRBJ1-3, is GAGVSQSPSNKVTEKGKDVELRCDPISGHTALYWYRQSLGQGLEFLIYFQGNSAPDKSGLPSDRFSAERTGGSVSTLTIQRTQQEDSAVYLCASRRTGNSGNTIYFGEGSWLTVV.

The gene calls are TRBV9 and TRBJ1-2, with 11 bases matching TRBD1. Trimming cost V 3 bases and J 4 bases; bases outside gene matches: 5. Germline V lookup: CDR1 SGDLS, CDR2 YYNGEE. The CDR3 has 15 amino acids. CDR3: CASSAGTGGGYGYTF. The CDR3 bases are TGTGCCAGCAGCGCTGGGACAGGGGGAGGCTATGGCTACACCTTC. Full variable domain (remainder filled in from reference TRBV9 and TRBJ1-2): DSGVTQTPKHLITATGQRVTLRCSPRSGDLSVYWYQQSLDQGLQFLIQYYNGEERAKGNILERFSAQQFPDLHSELNLSSLELGDSALYFCASSAGTGGGYGYTFGSGTRLTVV.

About this clone: At one end the junction does not follow the germline gene, possibly because of a read error. The chain has TRBV6-6 and TRBJ2-7, with 8 bases matching TRBD1. Per germline, CDR1 MNHNY and CDR2 SVGAGI (reference sequence). The CDR3 has 12 amino acids. The CDR3 coding sequence is TGTGCCAGCAGTTCTCAGGGGGCGTTAATTTTCTTC. It codes for CASSSQGALIFF.

Comments on this clone: One end of the junction is discordant with germline, which a read error may explain. This chain connects TRBV7-9 to TRBJ2-7; 11 bases match TRBD2. This CDR3 contains 16 residues. Germline values: CDR1 SEHNR, CDR2 FQNEAQ (reference sequence). CDR3 nucleotide sequence: TGTTCCAGCAGCTTAGGCCCTGGGACTAGCGGCTACGAGCAGTACTTC. Residues: CSSSLGPGTSGYEQYF.

This clone is a singleton in its sample. The chain carries TRBV5-1 and TRBJ2-1, with D possibly matching TRBD2 (6 bases). This CDR3 region has 14 residues. Germline assignment: CDR1 SGHRS and CDR2 YFSETQ. V shed 6 bases and J shed 4 bases, with 14 bases lying between them. The CDR3: CASIKDYLYNEQFF. The DNA of the CDR3 is TGCGCCAGCATAAAGGACTACCTGTACAATGAGCAGTTCTTC.

The gene calls are TRBV27 and TRBJ1-3, with 8 bases matching TRBD1. Germline CDR1 reads MNHEY; CDR2 reads SMNVEV (reference sequence). This CDR3 spans 14 amino acids. V dropped 2 bases and J dropped 6; count of bases not matched to a gene: 3. The CDR3 here is CASSLRQGLNTIYF. The CDR3 DNA is TGTGCCAGCAGTTTACGACAGGGGTTAAACACCATATATTTT.

Turning to this clone: One end of the junction varies from germline; a read error may be responsible. DNA of the CDR3: TGTGCCACCAGTAAACAGGGGTTGGCTGGAAACACCATATATTTT. This sequence encodes CATSKQGLAGNTIYF. The chain couples TRBV6-6 to TRBJ1-3; 7 bases agree with TRBD1. The CDR3 contains 15 residues. CDR1 and CDR2 (germline): MNHNY, SVGAGI (reference sequence).

J is TRBJ2-2 and V is TRBV6-1, with 12 bases fitting TRBD1. Germline V CDR1 and CDR2: MNHNS, SASEGT. This CDR3 is 14 amino acids long. V lost 7 bases to trimming and J lost 4 bases; unmatched junction nucleotides: 1. The CDR3 reads CASTGQGATGELFF. DNA of the CDR3: TGTGCCAGCACGGGACAGGGGGCCACCGGGGAGCTGTTTTTT.

This rearrangement joins TRBV7-8 to TRBJ1-3, with D possibly TRBD1 on 5 matching bases. Germline CDR1 and CDR2: SGHVS and FQNEAQ. The CDR3 totals 19 residues. The V gene lost 2 bases and the J gene lost 0 bases, with 20 bases spanning the gap. In DNA form, the CDR3 reads TGTGCCAGCAGCTTATTCAGGGCCCCCTTTACTCACTCTGGAAACACCATATATTTT. Protein sequence: CASSLFRAPFTHSGNTIYF.

The genes are TRBV7-2 and TRBJ1-5, with a weak D call TRBD1 (5 bases). V lost 0 bases and J lost 4, with 7 bases in between. In germline, CDR1 is SGHTA, CDR2 FQGNSA. This CDR3 is built from 14 residues. The CDR3 loop is CASSLAGANQPQHF. In DNA, the CDR3 is TGTGCCAGCAGCTTAGCTGGGGCGAATCAGCCCCAGCATTTT. Full variable domain (rest looked up from reference TRBV7-2 and TRBJ1-5): GAGVSQSPSNKVTEKGKDVELRCDPISGHTALYWYRQSLGQGLEFLIYFQGNSAPDKSGLPSDRFSAERTGGSVSTLTIQRTQQEDSAVYLCASSLAGANQPQHFGDGTRLSIL.

The V gene is TRBV4-3, the J gene TRBJ1-6; D is unclear. This CDR3 contains 15 residues. Germline V gene lookup returns CDR1 LGHNA and CDR2 YSLEER. V lost 1 base to trimming and J lost 5 bases, with 9 bases between them. The CDR3 spells CASSQVVGNNSPLHF. The CDR3 DNA reads TGCGCCAGCAGCCAAGTAGTCGGGAATAATTCACCCCTCCACTTT.

The V and J genes are TRBV15 and TRBJ1-1, with D perhaps TRBD1 (6 bases). The CDR3 has 15 residues. V was clipped by 4 bases and J by 7 bases, with 19 bases between them. Germline V lookup: CDR1 LNHNV, CDR2 YYDKDF (reference sequence). The CDR3 protein is CATSTKRGGPYEAFF. CDR3 in DNA: TGTGCCACCAGCACCAAAAGGGGGGGCCCCTATGAAGCTTTCTTT.

The V gene is TRBV19, the J gene TRBJ2-1; 9 nucleotides align to TRBD1. Germline CDR1 and CDR2: LNHDA and SQIVND (reference sequence). V lost 5 bases, J lost 4 bases, and 6 bases stayed unmatched. The CDR3 runs to 15 residues. The CDR3: CASSVPGTGYNEQFF. In DNA, the CDR3 is TGTGCCAGTAGTGTCCCCGGGACAGGGTACAATGAGCAGTTCTTC.

The rearrangement joins TRBV7-2 to TRBJ1-2, with D possibly matching TRBD1 (6 bases). From germline, CDR1 is SGHTA and CDR2 FQGNSA. This CDR3 region has 17 residues. The germline V and J ends were trimmed by 5 bases and 4 bases, with 23 bases remaining between them. The CDR3 is CASSPGAGTSSIYGYTF. CDR3 sequence (DNA): TGTGCCAGCAGCCCAGGGGCCGGGACATCAAGTATCTATGGCTACACCTTC.

The chain is built from TRBV28 and TRBJ2-7, with 10 bases that match TRBD2. CDR1 and CDR2 (germline): MDHEN, SYDVKM. CDR3 length: 15 residues. The V and J ends lost 6 bases and 3 bases, in that order; junction bases with no gene match: 8. The CDR3 spells CASRKRGGYSYEQYF. The CDR3 coding sequence is TGTGCCAGCAGGAAGCGGGGGGGCTATAGCTACGAGCAGTACTTC.

As concerns this clone: The sample contains more than one DNA sequence encoding this CDR3. The rearrangement links TRBV28 to TRBJ1-5; possibly TRBD1 for D (5 bases). Trimming removed 2 bases at V and 2 bases at J, with 10 bases between. This CDR3 region has 15 residues. CDR1 and CDR2 (germline): MDHEN, SYDVKM. In nucleotides, the CDR3 is TGTGCCAGCAGTTTAGGAGGGGCCGGCAATCAGCCCCAGCATTTT. This codes for CASSLGGAGNQPQHF.